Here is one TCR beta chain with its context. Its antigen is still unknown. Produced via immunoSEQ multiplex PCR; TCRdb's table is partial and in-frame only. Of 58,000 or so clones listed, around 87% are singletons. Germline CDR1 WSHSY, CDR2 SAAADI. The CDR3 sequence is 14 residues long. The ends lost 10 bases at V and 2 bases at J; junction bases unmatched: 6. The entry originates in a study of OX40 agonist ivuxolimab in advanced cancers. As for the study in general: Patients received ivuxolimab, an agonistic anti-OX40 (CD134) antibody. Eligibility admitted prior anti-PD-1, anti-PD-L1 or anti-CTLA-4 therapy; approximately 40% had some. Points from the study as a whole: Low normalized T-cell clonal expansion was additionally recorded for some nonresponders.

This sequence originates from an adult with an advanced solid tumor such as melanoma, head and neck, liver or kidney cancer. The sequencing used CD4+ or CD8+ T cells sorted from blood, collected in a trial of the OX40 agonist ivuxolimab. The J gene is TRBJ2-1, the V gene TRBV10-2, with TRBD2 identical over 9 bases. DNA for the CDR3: TGCGCCACCACAATAGCGGGGGCCTACAATGAGCAGTTCTTC. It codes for CATTIAGAYNEQFF.